The rows below give T cell receptor beta chains drawn from one sample of a study of chemoradiotherapy in HPV16-positive cancers. Data came from immunoSEQ multiplex PCR; TCRdb stores just in-frame clones and leaves some out. The table includes about 7,400 clones, about four fifths detected once. The sample here was tumor tissue, taken from a patient who underwent chemoradiotherapy. These receptors all come from a human donor with HPV-associated anogenital cancer. CDR3s include the opening cysteine and the closing phenylalanine or tryptophan. The order of the fields is V gene, D gene, J gene, clone size, CDR3 protein, CDR3 DNA. A D gene is named only where the DNA matches it firmly. Clone size, where shown, is once, few, many, or a class for clones that have expanded.

TRBV7-6	-	TRBJ2-1	-	CASSFTSSYNEQFF	TGTGCCAGCAGCTTTACGAGCTCCTACAATGAGCAGTTCTTC
TRBV6-1	-	TRBJ1-4	-	CASSEARGGVEKLFF	TGTGCCAGCAGTGAAGCGCGGGGGGGGGTTGAAAAACTGTTTTTT
TRBV5-6	-	TRBJ1-2	-	CASSWRGQAYGYTF	TGTGCCAGCAGCTGGCGGGGGCAGGCCTATGGCTACACCTTC
TRBV9	-	TRBJ2-2	-	CASSVEGGRDTGELFF	TGTGCCAGCAGCGTAGAGGGGGGGCGCGACACCGGGGAGCTGTTTTTT
TRBV9	-	TRBJ2-7	-	CASSVYGPGDEQYF	TGTGCCAGCAGCGTGTACGGCCCTGGAGACGAGCAGTACTTC
TRBV7-8	-	TRBJ1-1	-	CASSLGPQNTEAFF	TGTGCCAGCAGCTTGGGACCGCAGAACACTGAAGCTTTCTTT
TRBV21-1	-	TRBJ2-1	-	CASTVTSGDNEQFF	TGTGCCAGCACCGTGACTAGCGGGGACAATGAGCAGTTCTTC
TRBV19	-	TRBJ1-1	-	CASSSFLNTEAFF	TGTGCCAGTAGTAGCTTCTTGAACACTGAAGCTTTCTTT
TRBV6-6	TRBD1	TRBJ1-5	-	CASTQLEGAYQPQHF	TGTGCCAGCACCCAATTAGAGGGGGCCTATCAGCCCCAGCATTTT
TRBV30	-	TRBJ1-1	large	CAWSVRGRGSNTEAFF	TGTGCCTGGAGTGTAAGGGGGAGGGGATCGAACACTGAAGCTTTCTTT
TRBV5-4	-	TRBJ1-1	few	CASSLGGPGPEAFF	TGTGCCAGCAGCTTGGGAGGCCCAGGGCCTGAAGCTTTCTTT
TRBV11-2	-	TRBJ2-2	once	CASSLVSGRGSGELFF	TGTGCCAGCAGCCTCGTCTCTGGCAGGGGTTCCGGGGAGCTGTTTTTT
TRBV2	TRBD1	TRBJ2-7	-	CASGRGGQGSYEQYF	TGTGCCAGCGGCCGAGGGGGACAGGGCTCCTACGAGCAGTACTTC
TRBV18	TRBD1	TRBJ1-1	-	CASSRQGTNTEAFF	TGTGCCAGCTCCCGACAGGGGACGAACACTGAAGCTTTCTTT
TRBV5-6	-	TRBJ2-3	once	CASSSGTTHPYTDTQYF	TGTGCCAGCAGCTCCGGGACAACCCATCCTTACACAGATACGCAGTATTTT
TRBV4-1	-	TRBJ2-1	-	CASSQGRSSYNEQFF	TGCGCCAGCAGCCAAGGCAGAAGCTCCTACAATGAGCAGTTCTTC
TRBV2	TRBD1	TRBJ2-5	-	CASSQTGTGGVETQYF	TGTGCCAGCAGTCAGACCGGGACAGGGGGCGTGGAGACCCAGTACTTC
TRBV2	-	TRBJ2-2	-	CASAGLGYNTGELFF	TGTGCCAGCGCGGGACTCGGATATAACACCGGGGAGCTGTTTTTT
TRBV14	TRBD2	TRBJ2-1	-	CASSQDMGTSGYNEQFF	TGTGCCAGCAGCCAAGATATGGGGACTAGCGGATACAATGAGCAGTTCTTC
TRBV10-3	-	TRBJ2-3	large	CAIRKGTESTDTQYF	TGTGCCATCAGAAAAGGCACAGAAAGCACAGATACGCAGTATTTT
TRBV7-9	-	TRBJ1-1	-	CASSLQGKDTEAFF	TGTGCCAGCAGCTTACAGGGGAAGGACACTGAAGCTTTCTTT
TRBV25-1	-	TRBJ2-1	few	CASSERQGGDYNEQFF	TGTGCCAGCAGTGAACGTCAGGGGGGGGATTACAATGAGCAGTTCTTC
TRBV2	-	TRBJ1-1	-	CASSEEGLITEAFF	TGTGCCAGCAGTGAGGAGGGGCTGATCACTGAAGCTTTCTTT
TRBV4-3	-	TRBJ2-3	-	CASSQDAGQDTQYF	TGCGCCAGCAGCCAAGACGCGGGGCAGGATACGCAGTATTTT
TRBV6-4	TRBD1	TRBJ2-3	-	CASSYRGSTDTQYF	TGTGCCAGCAGTTACAGGGGATCCACAGATACGCAGTATTTT
TRBV6-5	-	TRBJ1-1	-	CASRRNTEAFF	TGTGCCAGCAGGCGGAACACTGAAGCTTTCTTT
TRBV7-9	-	TRBJ2-6	-	CASSFLAPIGANVLTF	TGTGCCAGCAGCTTCCTGGCCCCCATCGGGGCCAACGTCCTGACTTTC
TRBV27	-	TRBJ1-2	-	CASSPYLLRGYTF	TGTGCCAGCAGTCCCTACCTTCTACGCGGCTACACCTTC
TRBV7-6	-	TRBJ2-7	-	CASSSRDAEGEQYF	TGTGCCAGCAGCTCCCGGGACGCCGAGGGCGAGCAGTACTTC
TRBV6-6	-	TRBJ1-1	-	CASSLTPGLSTAFF	TGTGCCAGCAGCCTTACTCCCGGACTATCTACGGCTTTCTTT
TRBV4-1	TRBD1	TRBJ1-1	-	CASSLRGPTEAFF	TGCGCCAGCAGTCTCAGGGGGCCAACTGAAGCTTTCTTT
TRBV7-9	TRBD1	TRBJ2-1	-	CASRPGTGVGDEQFF	TGTGCCAGCAGACCCGGGACAGGGGTGGGTGATGAGCAGTTCTTC
TRBV5-1	-	TRBJ2-5	few	CASSLNEGGPETQYF	TGCGCCAGCAGCTTGAACGAGGGAGGTCCGGAGACCCAGTACTTC
TRBV2	-	TRBJ1-2	once	CASSEGGSRGYGYTF	TGTGCCAGCAGTGAAGGGGGCAGTCGAGGCTATGGCTACACCTTC
TRBV19	TRBD1	TRBJ1-4	-	CASSSQDRSPKLFF	TGTGCCAGTAGTAGCCAGGACAGGAGTCCTAAACTGTTTTTT
TRBV19	TRBD2	TRBJ2-2	-	CASIDTRGVSNTGELFF	TGTGCCAGTATCGACACACGGGGGGTCAGTAACACCGGGGAGCTGTTTTTT
TRBV30	-	TRBJ1-6	-	CAWSGLDSTASPLHF	TGTGCCTGGAGTGGATTGGACAGTACAGCTTCACCCCTCCACTTT
TRBV6-6	-	TRBJ2-2	-	CASSYDLGGTGELFF	TGTGCCAGCAGTTACGACTTGGGAGGCACCGGGGAGCTGTTTTTT
TRBV7-9	-	TRBJ1-1	-	CASSQGRVLGSEAFF	TGTGCCAGCAGCCAAGGGCGGGTCCTCGGCTCTGAAGCTTTCTTT
TRBV9	-	TRBJ1-2	-	CASSVEGSNYGYTF	TGTGCCAGCAGCGTAGAGGGCAGTAACTATGGCTACACCTTC
TRBV7-6	-	TRBJ2-7	-	CASSPQGRGPNVREQYF	TGTGCCAGCAGCCCCCAGGGCAGGGGACCGAACGTACGCGAGCAGTACTTC
TRBV12-5	TRBD1	TRBJ1-6	few	CASGLPNLGGRSPLHF	TGTGCTAGTGGTTTGCCTAATTTAGGGGGCCGGTCACCCCTCCACTTT
TRBV27	-	TRBJ2-5	-	CASSSVGAGAGGETQYF	TGTGCCAGCAGTTCCGTGGGAGCGGGCGCAGGAGGCGAGACCCAGTACTTC
TRBV28	-	TRBJ2-7	-	CASTNNPYEQYF	TGTGCCAGCACTAATAATCCCTACGAGCAGTACTTC
TRBV5-5	-	TRBJ1-2	once	CASSLRGHTYKGGYTF	TGTGCCAGCAGCTTGAGGGGACATACCTACAAAGGTGGCTACACCTTC
TRBV9	-	TRBJ2-2	-	CASSVDYGQFGTGELFF	TGTGCCAGCAGCGTAGATTACGGACAGTTCGGGACCGGGGAGCTGTTTTTT
TRBV30	-	TRBJ2-1	-	CAWKIFGNEQFF	TGTGCCTGGAAGATATTTGGCAATGAGCAGTTCTTC
TRBV7-6	TRBD1	TRBJ1-2	-	CASSPGQGDYGYTF	TGTGCCAGCAGCCCAGGACAGGGGGACTATGGCTACACCTTC
TRBV12-5	TRBD1	TRBJ1-2	-	CASGSIRGIYGYTF	TGTGCTAGTGGTTCAATCAGGGGGATCTATGGCTACACCTTC
TRBV19	-	TRBJ1-1	once	CASRIGRRGRVTEAFF	TGTGCCAGTAGGATAGGCCGACGGGGGCGCGTAACTGAAGCTTTCTTT
TRBV28	TRBD1	TRBJ1-5	-	CASIFDRGNQPQHF	TGTGCCAGTATTTTTGACAGGGGCAATCAGCCCCAGCATTTT
TRBV9	TRBD1	TRBJ1-6	once	CASSVQGGNGNSPLHF	TGTGCCAGCAGCGTCCAGGGGGGCAATGGTAATTCACCCCTCCACTTT